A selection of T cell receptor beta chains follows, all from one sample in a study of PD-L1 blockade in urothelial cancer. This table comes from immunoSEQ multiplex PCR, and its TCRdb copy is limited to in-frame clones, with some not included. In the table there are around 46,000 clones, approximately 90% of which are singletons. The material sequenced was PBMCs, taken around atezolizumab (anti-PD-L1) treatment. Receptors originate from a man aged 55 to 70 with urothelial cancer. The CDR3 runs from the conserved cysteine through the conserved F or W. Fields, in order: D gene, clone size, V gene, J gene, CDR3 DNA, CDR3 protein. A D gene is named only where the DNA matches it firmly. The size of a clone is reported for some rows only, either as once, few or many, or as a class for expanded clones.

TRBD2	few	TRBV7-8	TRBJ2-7	TGTGCCAGCAGCCCTCCTCGGGGGGACGAGCAGTACTTC	CASSPPRGDEQYF
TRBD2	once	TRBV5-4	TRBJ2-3	TGTGCCAGCAGCTTGGGAGGCGGGAGGGCAGATACGCAGTATTTT	CASSLGGGRADTQYF
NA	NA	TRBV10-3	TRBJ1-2	TGTGCCATCAGACCCAGGGACAATGATGGCTACACCTTC	CAIRPRDNDGYTF
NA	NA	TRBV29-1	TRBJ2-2	TGCAGCGTCGCCGGTGTTACCACCGGGGAGCTGTTTTTT	CSVAGVTTGELFF
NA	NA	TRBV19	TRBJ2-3	TGTGCCAGTAGTATCGGGCAGGGGCTTCGCACAGATACGCAGTATTTT	CASSIGQGLRTDTQYF
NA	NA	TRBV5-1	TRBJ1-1	TGCGCCAGCAGCAACATGGAGGGCACTGAAGCTTTCTTT	CASSNMEGTEAFF
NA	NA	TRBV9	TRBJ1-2	TGTGCCAGCAGCGTAGGAGGGATCTTCTATGGCTACACCTTC	CASSVGGIFYGYTF
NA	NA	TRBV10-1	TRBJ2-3	TGCGCCAGTGGTAGCCGAACAGATACGCAGTATTTT	CASGSRTDTQYF
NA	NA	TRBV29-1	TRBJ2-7	TGCAGCGTTGTAGGGAGCTACGAGCAGTACTTC	CSVVGSYEQYF
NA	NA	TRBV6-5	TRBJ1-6	TGTGCCAGCAGTTACTCGCCGAGGACAGTTAATTCACCCCTCCACTTT	CASSYSPRTVNSPLHF